One T cell receptor (beta chain) is described in this entry. Antigen unknown. Here immunoSEQ multiplex PCR was the method, and the copy in TCRdb shows in-frame clones only, minus some. This sample carries 150,000 to 200,000 clones, roughly 88% of them seen once, and the ten largest clones take over 2.5%. These data belong to a study of cytotoxic CD8 clonotypes in ibrutinib-treated CLL. Study-level background: Investigators reported about 25 partial and 2 complete responses; after median approximately 74 months, approximately 15 patients remained remitted and roughly twelve progressed.

Study-wide findings and caveats: Exceeding age-matched healthy donors, baseline clonality also tracked the counts of circulating CD8+ T cells. Sampling times differed between sustained-remission and progressing patients. Among the clonotypes, public ones were uncommon and contracted or held stable on treatment.

The receptor comes from a human donor with chronic lymphocytic leukemia. The source was PBMCs, collected at disease progression, from a patient treated with ibrutinib.

CDR3 in DNA: TGTGCCAGCTCACCTACCGGGGATGGCTACACCTTC. Protein sequence: CASSPTGDGYTF. The gene calls are TRBV18 and TRBJ1-2; D uncertain. V was trimmed by 3 bases and J by 6 bases, leaving 8 bases between them. The germline V gene has CDR1 KGHSH and CDR2 LQKENI. The CDR3 contains 12 residues.